This T cell receptor beta chain was identified in a study of PD-1 blockade in classical Hodgkin lymphoma. Study-level points and caveats: Still unresolved is the cause of the repertoire differences, which may be disease activity or prior therapy.

As to time point: newly diagnosed, previously untreated cHL patient sample. Investigators isolated CD4+ T cells from thawed PBMCs through magnetic negative selection. About this clone itself: Its antigen is still unknown.

Libraries were prepared by immunoSEQ multiplex PCR; TCRdb keeps only in-frame clonotypes and omits some of them. The sample contains about 15,000 clones, just over 85% of which appear only once. The germline V and J ends were trimmed by 1 base and 4 bases, with 10 bases remaining between them. This CDR3 comprises 13 residues. Per germline, CDR1 GTSNPN and CDR2 SVGIG (reference sequence). What was sequenced was CD4+ T cells from blood. The chain couples TRBV30 to TRBJ1-1; TRBD1 might be the D (5 bases). The sequence was obtained from a human donor with classical Hodgkin lymphoma. DNA for the CDR3: TGTGCCTGGAGTGGACAGTTCGGCACTGAAGCTTTCTTT. The encoded protein is CAWSGQFGTEAFF.